This record looks at one T cell receptor (beta chain) sequence and its context. The antigen remains unidentified. The data were produced by immunoSEQ multiplex PCR, yet TCRdb's version contains in-frame clones alone and is incomplete. The table shows some 2,500,000 clones, with just under 95% occurring only once. The junction had 11 bases not matched to a gene; V was cut back by 3 bases and J by 0 bases. Germline CDR1 reads MDHEN; CDR2 reads SYDVKM. The CDR3 runs to 19 residues. The data were taken from a study of shared clonotypes between healthy human individuals. Study conclusions and caveats: About 4.5% of naive CD4 clonotypes were common to several donors.

This sequence was found in a man aged 18-30 years in good health. Some clones in this sample may be carry-over from other donors' samples. The V and J genes are TRBV28 and TRBJ2-6, with 7 bases aligning to TRBD1. Sequenced material: naive CD4+ T cells from PBMCs. The subset is: CD45RA+ positively selected. The CDR3 nucleotides are TGTGCCAGCAGTTTTCCGCTGGGACAGCCCTACTCTGGGGCCAACGTCCTGACTTTC. This translates into CASSFPLGQPYSGANVLTF.